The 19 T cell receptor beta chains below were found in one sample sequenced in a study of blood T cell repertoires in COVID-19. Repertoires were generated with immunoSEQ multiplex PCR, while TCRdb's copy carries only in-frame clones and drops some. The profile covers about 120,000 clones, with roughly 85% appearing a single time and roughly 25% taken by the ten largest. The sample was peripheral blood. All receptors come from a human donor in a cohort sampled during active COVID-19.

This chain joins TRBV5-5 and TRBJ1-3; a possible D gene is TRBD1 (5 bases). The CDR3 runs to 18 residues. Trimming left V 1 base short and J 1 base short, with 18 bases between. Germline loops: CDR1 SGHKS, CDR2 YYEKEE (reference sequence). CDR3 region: CASSLKQAVLKSGNTIYF. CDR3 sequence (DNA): TGTGCCAGCAGCTTGAAACAGGCAGTTTTAAAGTCTGGAAACACCATATATTTT.

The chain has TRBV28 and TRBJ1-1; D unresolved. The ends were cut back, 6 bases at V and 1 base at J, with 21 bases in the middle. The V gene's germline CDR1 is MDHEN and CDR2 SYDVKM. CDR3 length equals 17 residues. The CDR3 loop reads CASRPTPGSDGNTEAFF. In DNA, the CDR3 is TGTGCCAGCAGGCCTACTCCAGGTAGTGACGGGAACACTGAAGCTTTCTTT.

As DNA, the CDR3 is TGTGCCAGCAGCGATTGGACTAGCGTCAGGGATGAGCAGTTCTTC. It is translated as CASSDWTSVRDEQFF. This rearrangement joins TRBV7-9 to TRBJ2-1, with TRBD2 matching over 9 bases. With 5 bases clipped from V and 8 bases from J, the junction kept 10 bases outside the gene matches. Germline CDR1 SEHNR, CDR2 FQNEAQ (reference sequence). The CDR3 extends over 15 amino acids.

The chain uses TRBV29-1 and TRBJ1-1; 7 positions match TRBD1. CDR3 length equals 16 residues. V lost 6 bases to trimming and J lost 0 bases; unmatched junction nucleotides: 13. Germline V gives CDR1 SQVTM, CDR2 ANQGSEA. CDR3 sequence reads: CSVRDSRLGMNTEAFF. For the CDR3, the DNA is TGCAGCGTGCGGGACAGTCGTTTGGGTATGAACACTGAAGCTTTCTTT. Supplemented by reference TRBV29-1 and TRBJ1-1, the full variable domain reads SAVISQKPSRDICQRGTSLTIQCQVDSQVTMMFWYRQQPGQSLTLIATANQGSEATYESGFVIDKFPISRPNLTFSTLTVSNMSPEDSSIYLCSVRDSRLGMNTEAFFGQGTRLTVV.

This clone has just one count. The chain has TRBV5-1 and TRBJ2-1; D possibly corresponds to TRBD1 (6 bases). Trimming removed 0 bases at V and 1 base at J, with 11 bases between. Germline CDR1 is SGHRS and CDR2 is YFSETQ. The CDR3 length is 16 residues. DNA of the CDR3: TGCGCCAGCAGCTTGGTCGGTAGGGGGTCCTACAATGAGCAGTTCTTC. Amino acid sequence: CASSLVGRGSYNEQFF.

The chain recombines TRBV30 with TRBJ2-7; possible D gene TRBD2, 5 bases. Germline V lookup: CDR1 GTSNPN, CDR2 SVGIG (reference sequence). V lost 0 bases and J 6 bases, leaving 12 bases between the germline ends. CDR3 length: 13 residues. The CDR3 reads CAWSVRLDFEQYF. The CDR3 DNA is TGTGCCTGGAGTGTACGGCTGGACTTCGAGCAGTACTTC.

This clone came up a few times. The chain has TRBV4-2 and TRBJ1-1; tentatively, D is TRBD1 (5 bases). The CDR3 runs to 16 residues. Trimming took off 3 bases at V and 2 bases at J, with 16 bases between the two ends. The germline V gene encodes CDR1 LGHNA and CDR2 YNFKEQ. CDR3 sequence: CASSHMEGRTNTEAFF. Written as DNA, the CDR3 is TGTGCCAGCAGCCATATGGAAGGCAGGACAAACACTGAAGCTTTCTTT.

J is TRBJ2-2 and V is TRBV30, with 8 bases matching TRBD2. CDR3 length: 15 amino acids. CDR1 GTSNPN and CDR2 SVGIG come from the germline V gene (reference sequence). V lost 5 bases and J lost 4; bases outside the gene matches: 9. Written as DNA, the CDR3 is TGTGCCTGGGCCCGCCGGGGGGGCGGCACCGGGGAGCTGTTTTTT. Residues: CAWARRGGGTGELFF.

DNA of the CDR3: TGTGCCAGCAGTTCGGAGAGGGGCCCGGGGCCCACCCGGGGGGAGCAGTACTTC. This translates into CASSSERGPGPTRGEQYF. V is TRBV28 and J is TRBJ2-7, with D tentatively TRBD2 (6 bases). CDR1 and CDR2 from the germline V gene are MDHEN and SYDVKM. The ends were cut back, 4 bases at V and 7 bases at J, with 29 bases in the middle. The CDR3 is 18 residues long.

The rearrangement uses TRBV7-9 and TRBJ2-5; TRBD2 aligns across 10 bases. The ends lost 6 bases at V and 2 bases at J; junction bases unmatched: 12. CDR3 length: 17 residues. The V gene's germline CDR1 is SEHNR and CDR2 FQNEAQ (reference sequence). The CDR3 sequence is CASRPRGAGGPQETQYF. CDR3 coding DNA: TGTGCCAGCAGACCGAGGGGAGCGGGAGGGCCGCAAGAGACCCAGTACTTC.

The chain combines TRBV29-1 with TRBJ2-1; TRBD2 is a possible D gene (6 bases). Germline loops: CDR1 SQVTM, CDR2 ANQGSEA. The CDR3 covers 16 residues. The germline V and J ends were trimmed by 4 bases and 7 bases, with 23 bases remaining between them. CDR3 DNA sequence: TGCAGCGTTGTTATCCGCGGAGGGGTAGCTGGGAATGAGCAGTTCTTC. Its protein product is CSVVIRGGVAGNEQFF.

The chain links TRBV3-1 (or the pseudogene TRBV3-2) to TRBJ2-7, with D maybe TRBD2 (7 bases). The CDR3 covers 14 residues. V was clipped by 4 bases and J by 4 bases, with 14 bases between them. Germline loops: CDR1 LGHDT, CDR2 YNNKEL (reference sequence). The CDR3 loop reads CASSLQGGRYEQYF. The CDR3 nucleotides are TGTGCCAGCAGCCTACAGGGAGGGCGGTACGAGCAGTACTTC.

CDR3 nucleotides: TGTGCCAGCAGTGAAGAGGGAGTCGGCTATGGCTACACCTTC. Its translation: CASSEEGVGYGYTF. The chain couples TRBV2 to TRBJ1-2; no definite D call. The V and J ends lost 1 base and 4 bases respectively, with 10 bases between them. The CDR3 extends over 14 amino acids. Germline lookup yields CDR1 SNHLY and CDR2 FYNNEI.

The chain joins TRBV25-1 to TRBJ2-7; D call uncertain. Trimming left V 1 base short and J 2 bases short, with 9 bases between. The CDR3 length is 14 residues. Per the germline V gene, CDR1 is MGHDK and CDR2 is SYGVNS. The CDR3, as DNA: TGTGCCAGCAGTGAATTTCAGGATCCCTACGAGCAGTACTTC. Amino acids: CASSEFQDPYEQYF.

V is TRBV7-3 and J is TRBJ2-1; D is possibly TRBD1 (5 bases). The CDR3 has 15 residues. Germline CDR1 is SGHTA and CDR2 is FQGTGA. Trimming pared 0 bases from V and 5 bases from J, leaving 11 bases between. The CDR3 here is CASSLTFTGNNEQFF. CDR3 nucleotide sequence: TGTGCCAGCAGCTTAACCTTTACAGGAAACAATGAGCAGTTCTTC.

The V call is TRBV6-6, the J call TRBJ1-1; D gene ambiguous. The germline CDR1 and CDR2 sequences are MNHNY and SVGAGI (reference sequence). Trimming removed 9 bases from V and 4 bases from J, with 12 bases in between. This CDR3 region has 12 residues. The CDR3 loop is CASRRVGTEAFF. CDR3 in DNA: TGTGCCAGTAGGCGGGTGGGCACTGAAGCTTTCTTT.

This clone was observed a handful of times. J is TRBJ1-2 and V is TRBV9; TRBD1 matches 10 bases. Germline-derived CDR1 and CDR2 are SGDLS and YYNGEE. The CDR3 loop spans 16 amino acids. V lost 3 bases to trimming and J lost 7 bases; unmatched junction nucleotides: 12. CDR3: CASSEEPGQGTFGYTF. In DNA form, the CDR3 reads TGTGCCAGCAGCGAGGAACCGGGACAGGGGACGTTTGGCTACACCTTC.

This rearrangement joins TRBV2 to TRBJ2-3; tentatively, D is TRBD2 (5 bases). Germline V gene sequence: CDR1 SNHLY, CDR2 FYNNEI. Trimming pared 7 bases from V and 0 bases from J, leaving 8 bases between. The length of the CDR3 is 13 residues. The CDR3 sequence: CASMGGSTDTQYF. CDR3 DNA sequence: TGTGCCAGCATGGGCGGGAGCACAGATACGCAGTATTTT. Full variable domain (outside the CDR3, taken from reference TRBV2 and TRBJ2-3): EPEVTQTPSHQVTQMGQEVILRCVPISNHLYFYWYRQILGQKVEFLVSFYNNEISEKSEIFDDQFSVERPDGSNFTLKIRSTKLEDSAMYFCASMGGSTDTQYFGPGTRLTVL.

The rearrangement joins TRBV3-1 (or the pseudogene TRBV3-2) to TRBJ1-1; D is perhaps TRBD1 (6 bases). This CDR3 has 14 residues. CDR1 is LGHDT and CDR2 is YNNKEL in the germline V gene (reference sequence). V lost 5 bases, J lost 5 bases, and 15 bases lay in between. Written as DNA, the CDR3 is TGTGCCAGCAGCAGAACACAGGGATGGACTGAAGCTTTCTTT. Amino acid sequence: CASSRTQGWTEAFF.